This is a list of T cell receptor beta chains from one sample in a study of blood T cell repertoires in COVID-19. The protocol was immunoSEQ multiplex PCR, while the TCRdb copy is restricted to in-frame clones and leaves out a portion. The sample shows just over 70,000 clones, 75% to 90% of them seen only once. Sequenced sample: peripheral blood. The receptor source for this set is a man aged 65-85 years who had recovered from COVID-19. Both conserved end residues are part of each CDR3. D genes are given only for firm matches. Rows may omit the clone size; those that give it use once, few, many or a size class.

>few|TRBV7-3|NA|TRBJ1-6
CASSLTDQGNSPLHF
TGTGCCAGCAGCTTAACGGACCAGGGAAATTCACCCCTCCACTTT
>NA|TRBV9|TRBD2|TRBJ2-1
CASSVEGAGIGSNEQFF
TGTGCCAGCAGCGTAGAAGGAGCGGGGATTGGTTCCAATGAGCAGTTCTTC
>NA|TRBV7-9|NA|TRBJ2-5
CASSNSKETQYF
TGTGCCAGCAGCAACTCCAAAGAGACCCAGTACTTC
>NA|TRBV27|TRBD1|TRBJ2-6
CASSLEPGQGGAGANVLTF
TGTGCCAGCAGTTTAGAGCCGGGACAGGGGGGGGCTGGGGCCAACGTCCTGACTTTC
>NA|TRBV2|TRBD1|TRBJ2-3
CASSPRTGGTDTQYF
TGTGCCAGCAGTCCGAGGACAGGGGGCACAGATACGCAGTATTTT
>NA|TRBV29-1|NA|TRBJ1-2
CSVDPGSQGYTF
TGCAGCGTCGATCCAGGGTCCCAGGGCTACACCTTC
>NA|TRBV4-3|NA|TRBJ1-4
CASSHAEEEKLFF
TGCGCCAGCAGCCACGCCGAGGAGGAAAAACTGTTTTTT
>NA|TRBV19|NA|TRBJ2-1
CASSIRREARSSYNEQFF
TGTGCCAGTAGTATAAGGCGGGAAGCGAGGAGCTCCTACAATGAGCAGTTCTTC
>NA|TRBV3-1/TRBV3-2|TRBD2|TRBJ2-1
CASSPSASGLSFGNEQFF
TGTGCCAGCAGCCCGTCTGCTAGCGGACTTTCCTTCGGCAATGAGCAGTTCTTC
>NA|TRBV6-5|TRBD2|TRBJ2-4
CASTTSGKNIQYF
TGTGCCAGCACCACTAGCGGGAAAAACATTCAGTACTTC
>NA|TRBV11-2|NA|TRBJ2-7
CASSLAGKEQYF
TGTGCCAGCAGCTTAGCAGGAAAAGAGCAGTACTTC
>NA|TRBV12-3/TRBV12-4|NA|TRBJ2-1
CASSYPLSKQFF
TGTGCCAGCAGTTACCCCCTTAGTAAGCAGTTCTTC
>few|TRBV24-1|TRBD2|TRBJ2-1
CATSDLPFGLAGGNEQFF
TGTGCCACCAGTGATTTGCCTTTCGGACTAGCGGGGGGCAATGAGCAGTTCTTC
>NA|TRBV5-1|TRBD2|TRBJ2-2
CASSPSGEITGELFF
TGCGCCAGCAGCCCGAGCGGGGAGATCACCGGGGAGCTGTTTTTT
>NA|TRBV7-2|NA|TRBJ2-4
CASQGGRGNIQYF
TGTGCCAGTCAGGGCGGCCGTGGGAACATTCAGTACTTC
>NA|TRBV6-5|NA|TRBJ2-4
CASSRRGEGNIQYF
TGTGCCAGCAGTCGTAGGGGGGAGGGAAACATTCAGTACTTC
>NA|TRBV7-6|TRBD1|TRBJ2-5
CASSRSHGQGVETQYF
TGTGCCAGCAGCAGATCCCACGGACAGGGGGTAGAGACCCAGTACTTC
>NA|TRBV6-5|NA|TRBJ2-3
CASSDSRRDTQYF
TGTGCCAGCTCGGACAGTAGGAGGGATACGCAGTATTTT
>NA|TRBV5-6|TRBD2|TRBJ2-3
CASSFAGGNTDTQYF
TGTGCCAGCAGCTTTGCGGGGGGGAACACAGATACGCAGTATTTT
>NA|TRBV24-1|TRBD2|TRBJ2-1
CATSDSLAAYNEQFF
TGTGCCACCAGTGATTCACTAGCGGCGTACAATGAGCAGTTCTTC
>few|TRBV9|TRBD1|TRBJ2-7
CASSVDPRGHYEQYF
TGTGCCAGCAGCGTAGACCCCAGGGGGCACTACGAGCAGTACTTC
>few|TRBV7-2|NA|TRBJ1-1
CASSLTGMSSDEAFF
TGTGCCAGCAGCTTAACGGGAATGTCATCGGATGAAGCTTTCTTT
>NA|TRBV6-2/TRBV6-3|TRBD1|TRBJ2-2
CASSYPGTGNTGELFF
TGTGCCAGCAGTTACCCCGGGACAGGTAACACCGGGGAGCTGTTTTTT
>NA|TRBV7-2|NA|TRBJ1-5
CASSLGRVSAQPQHF
TGTGCCAGCAGCTTAGGCAGGGTGTCTGCTCAGCCCCAGCATTTT
>NA|TRBV11-2|TRBD2|TRBJ2-7
CASSSPGLAGATYEQYF
TGTGCCAGCAGCTCCCCGGGACTAGCGGGGGCCACCTACGAGCAGTACTTC
>NA|TRBV6-5|TRBD1|TRBJ2-5
CASSRQGRETQYF
TGTGCCAGCTCTCGACAGGGGAGGGAGACCCAGTACTTC
>NA|TRBV27|TRBD1|TRBJ2-2
CASSEPYAAGQGFVGELFF
TGTGCCAGCAGCGAGCCTTATGCTGCGGGACAGGGATTCGTCGGGGAGCTGTTTTTT
>few|TRBV4-1|NA|TRBJ1-1
CASSQVSLVGRNTEAFF
TGCGCCAGCAGCCAAGTTTCGCTGGTGGGGAGGAACACTGAAGCTTTCTTT
>NA|TRBV21-1|NA|TRBJ2-2
CASSSLTSGRAPGELFF
TGTGCCAGCAGCTCCTTGACTAGCGGGAGGGCCCCCGGGGAGCTGTTTTTT